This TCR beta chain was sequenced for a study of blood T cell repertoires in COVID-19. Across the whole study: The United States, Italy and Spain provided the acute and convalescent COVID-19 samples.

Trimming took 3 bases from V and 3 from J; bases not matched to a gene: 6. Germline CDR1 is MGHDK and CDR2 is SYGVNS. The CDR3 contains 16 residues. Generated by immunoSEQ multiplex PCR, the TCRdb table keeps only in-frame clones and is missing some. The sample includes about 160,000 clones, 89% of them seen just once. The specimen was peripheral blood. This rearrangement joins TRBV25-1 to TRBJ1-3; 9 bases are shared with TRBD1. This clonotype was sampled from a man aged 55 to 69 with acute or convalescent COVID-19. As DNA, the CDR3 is TGTGCCAGCAGTGATACAACAGGGGGCTATGGAAACACCATATATTTT. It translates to CASSDTTGGYGNTIYF.